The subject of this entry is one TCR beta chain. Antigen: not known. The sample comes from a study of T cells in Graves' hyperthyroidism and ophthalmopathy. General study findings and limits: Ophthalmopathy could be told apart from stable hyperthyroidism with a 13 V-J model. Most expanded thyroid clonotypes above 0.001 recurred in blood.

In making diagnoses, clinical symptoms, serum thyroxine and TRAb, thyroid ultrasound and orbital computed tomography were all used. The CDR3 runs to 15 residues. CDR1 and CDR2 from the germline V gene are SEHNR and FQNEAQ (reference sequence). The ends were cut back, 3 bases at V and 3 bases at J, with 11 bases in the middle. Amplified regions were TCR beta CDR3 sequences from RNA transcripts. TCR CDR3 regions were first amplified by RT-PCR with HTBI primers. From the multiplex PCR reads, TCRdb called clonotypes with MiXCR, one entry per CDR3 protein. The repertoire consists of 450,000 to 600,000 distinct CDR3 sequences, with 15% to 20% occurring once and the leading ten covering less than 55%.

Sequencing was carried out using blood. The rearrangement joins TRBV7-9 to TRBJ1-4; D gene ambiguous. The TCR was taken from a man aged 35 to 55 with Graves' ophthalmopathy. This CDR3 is CASSFEPGPNEKLFF. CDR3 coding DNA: TGTGCCAGCAGCTTCGAACCAGGACCTAATGAAAAACTGTTTTTT.